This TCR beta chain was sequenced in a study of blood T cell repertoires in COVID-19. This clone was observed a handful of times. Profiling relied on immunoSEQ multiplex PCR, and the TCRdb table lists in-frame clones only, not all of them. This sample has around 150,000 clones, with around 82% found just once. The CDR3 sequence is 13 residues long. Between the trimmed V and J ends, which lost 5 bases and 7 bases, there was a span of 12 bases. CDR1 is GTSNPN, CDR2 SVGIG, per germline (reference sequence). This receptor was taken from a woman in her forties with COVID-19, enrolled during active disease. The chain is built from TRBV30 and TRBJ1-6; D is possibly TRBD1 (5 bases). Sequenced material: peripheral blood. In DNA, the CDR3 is TGTGCCTGGTCCACGACAGCGAATTCACCCCTCCACTTT. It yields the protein CAWSTTANSPLHF.